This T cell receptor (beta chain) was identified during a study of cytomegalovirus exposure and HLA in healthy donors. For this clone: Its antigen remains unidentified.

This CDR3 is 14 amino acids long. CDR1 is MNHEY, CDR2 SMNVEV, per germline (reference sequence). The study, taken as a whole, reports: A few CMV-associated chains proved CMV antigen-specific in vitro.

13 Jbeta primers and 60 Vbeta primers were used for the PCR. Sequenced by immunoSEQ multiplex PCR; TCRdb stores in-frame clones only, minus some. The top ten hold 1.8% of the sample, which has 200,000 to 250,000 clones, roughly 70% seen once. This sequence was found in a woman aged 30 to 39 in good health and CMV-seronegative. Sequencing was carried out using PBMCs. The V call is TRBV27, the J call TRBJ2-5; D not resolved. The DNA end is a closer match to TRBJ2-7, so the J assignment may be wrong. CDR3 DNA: TGTGCCAGCAGTTTCGGAACAGCTTCCTACGAGCAGTACTTC. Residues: CASSFGTASYEQYF.